What follows describes a single T cell receptor (beta chain). The data are from a study of blood T cell repertoires in COVID-19. Turning to the study itself: Sites across the United States, Italy and Spain contributed samples from acute and convalescent COVID-19. Sources were T cells, B-cell-depleted T cells, or PBMCs; the material itself was cDNA or gDNA.

Authors' analysis steps: Estimates of nucleated cell counts were drawn from the amplification of reference gene primers. Profiling relied on immunoSEQ multiplex PCR, and the TCRdb table lists in-frame clones only, not all of them. D and trimming were read from the DNA, whereas the V and J calls and clone size are those reported in that table. Seen here are 95,000 to 150,000 clones, under 90% observed once, and the top ten hold approximately 4.9%. The CDR3 contains 13 residues. Germline V gene data show CDR1 as WNHNN and CDR2 as SYGVQD (reference sequence). Trimming pared 6 bases from V and 4 bases from J, leaving 12 bases between.

Material: peripheral blood. The chain combines TRBV10-1 with TRBJ1-1, with TRBD1 as a possible D gene (5 bases). The clonotype was recovered from a woman between 65 and 79 years old with acute or convalescent COVID-19. The CDR3 DNA reads as TGCGCCAGCAGGCCAACAGGACGCACTGAAGCTTTCTTT. Its protein product is CASRPTGRTEAFF.